This T cell receptor (beta chain) was sequenced during a study of blood T cells in healthy people across ages. Whole-study results and caveats: Estimated diversity, derived from one million T cells, was regarded as an underestimate.

The authors ran a second PCR of roughly 6 to 12 cycles using a sample-barcoded 5' primer and a J-beta primer mix. All samples gave at least 2.5 million CDR3-containing paired-end reads. A single record per CDR3 protein comes from TCRdb applying MiXCR to the 5' RACE reads. This sample carries about 1.4 million distinct CDR3 sequences, approximately 60% of them seen once, and the ten largest clones take roughly 6.3%. As concerns this clonotype: Its antigen remains unknown.

Each donor supplied about 9.6 milliliters of peripheral blood. This CDR3 region has 14 residues. After removal of 4 bases from V and 3 bases from J, the junction contained 5 bases not matched to a gene. CDR1 and CDR2 from the germline V gene are SQVTM and ANQGSEA. This receptor was taken from a man younger than 35 in good health. This rearrangement joins TRBV29-1 to TRBJ2-2, with 7 bases fitting TRBD1. The sample taken for sequencing was blood. The CDR3 bases are TGCAGCGTTGTTGTAGGGGGCGACACCGGGGAGCTGTTTTTT. It is translated as CSVVVGGDTGELFF.